This T cell receptor (beta chain) was retrieved from a study of a mutant IDH1 vaccine in newly diagnosed glioma. Germline V gene data show CDR1 as LGHNA and CDR2 as YSLEER. The CDR3 is made up of 16 amino acids. V shed 0 bases and J shed 0 bases, with 8 bases lying between them. The time point was: week 11, during vaccination. The vaccine gave 300 ug of a 20-mer mutant IDH1 peptide subcutaneously per dose. On this clone itself: The antigen remains undetermined.

Sequencing used immunoSEQ multiplex PCR; TCRdb keeps in-frame clones, though not all of them. Among 50,000 to 65,000 clones listed, 90% to 95% were seen once. The source was PBMCs, collected from a glioma patient whose treatment included an IDH1 peptide vaccine. This TCR derives from a man aged 50 or older with glioma. The chain couples TRBV4-3 to TRBJ2-2; D gene ambiguous. CDR3 sequence reads: CASSQDGGPNTGELFF. CDR3 DNA: TGCGCCAGCAGCCAAGACGGCGGCCCGAACACCGGGGAGCTGTTTTTT.